Shown below are 24 T cell receptor beta chains from a single sample sequenced in a study of CD8 T cells in Susac syndrome. RNA amounts of about 0.5 to 1 ug underwent reverse transcription with random hexamers. A single record per CDR3 protein comes from TCRdb applying MiXCR to the immunoSEQ multiplex PCR reads. The table records about 300,000 distinct CDR3 sequences, 75% to 85% of them present only once. Sequenced material: CD8+ T cells from PBMCs. The receptors were gathered from a human donor with multiple sclerosis.

This chain connects TRBV20-1 to TRBJ2-7; 8 bases match TRBD1. The length of the CDR3 is 12 residues. Trimming removed 7 bases from V and 1 base from J; junction bases left unmatched: 3. Germline CDR1 DFQATT, CDR2 SNEGSKA (reference sequence). The CDR3 DNA reads TGCAGTGTGGACAGGGAGTCCTACGAGCAGTACTTC. Protein: CSVDRESYEQYF.

The chain is built from TRBV28 and TRBJ1-3; D remains unclear. The CDR3 extends over 14 amino acids. V was shortened by 6 bases and J by 0 bases, with 9 bases between the two germline ends. Germline V gene data show CDR1 as MDHEN and CDR2 as SYDVKM. This chain's CDR3 is CASRFGSSGNTIYF. CDR3 sequence (DNA): TGTGCCAGCAGATTTGGTAGCTCTGGAAACACCATATATTTT.

The chain recombines TRBV2 with TRBJ1-1; D is perhaps TRBD1 (6 bases). Germline-derived CDR1 and CDR2 are SNHLY and FYNNEI. The V end lost 7 bases, the J end lost 0 bases, and 12 bases lay between the germline ends. This CDR3 spans 14 amino acids. The CDR3 DNA sequence: TGTGCCAGCACCATGGACAGCTTGAACACTGAAGCTTTCTTT. Translated: CASTMDSLNTEAFF.

The CDR3, as DNA: TGTGCCAGCAGCTTGGCAGGGGTCAATTCACCCCTCCACTTT. Translating gives CASSLAGVNSPLHF. The chain couples TRBV5-4 to TRBJ1-6; possibly TRBD1 for D (6 bases). This CDR3 region has 14 residues. From germline, CDR1 is SGHNT and CDR2 YYREEE (reference sequence). Trimming took off 0 bases at V and 7 bases at J, with 8 bases between the two ends.

The rearrangement uses TRBV6-5 and TRBJ2-5; TRBD2 aligns across 9 bases. V was pared by 0 bases and J by 0 bases, with 11 bases of the junction left unmatched. Germline values: CDR1 MNHEY, CDR2 SVGAGI. There are 19 residues in the CDR3. The CDR3 DNA reads as TGTGCCAGCAGTTACTCCGGGACTAGCCGGGCCTACGACCAAGAGACCCAGTACTTC. This gives the protein CASSYSGTSRAYDQETQYF.

This clonotype was seen just once. The J gene is TRBJ1-2, the V gene TRBV4-3; 7 bases match TRBD1. This CDR3 has 18 residues. The V segment lost 0 bases and the J segment 7 bases; nucleotides outside the gene matches: 17. Germline V CDR1 and CDR2: LGHNA, YSLEER. The CDR3 nucleotides are TGCGCCAGCAGCCAAGAAAAAACTTGGGGAGGGGGCTCGGGTGGCTACACCTTC. Translating gives CASSQEKTWGGGSGGYTF.

This clonotype was seen more than once but under ten times. The V and J genes are TRBV27 and TRBJ2-7; D is undetermined. The CDR3 is 13 amino acids. Trimming stripped 4 bases from V and 3 bases from J, with 10 bases between. Germline assignment: CDR1 MNHEY and CDR2 SMNVEV (reference sequence). The CDR3 DNA reads TGTGCCAGCAGTTATCGGCTGAACTACGAGCAGTACTTC. This sequence encodes CASSYRLNYEQYF.

The genes are TRBV3-1 and TRBJ2-7; 7 bases are shared with TRBD1. Germline V gene data show CDR1 as LGHDT and CDR2 as YNNKEL (reference sequence). CDR3 length: 15 residues. The V gene end was trimmed by 0 bases and the J gene end by 6 bases; junction bases not matched to a gene: 8. CDR3 sequence (DNA): TGTGCCAGCAGCCAAGAAGGAGGACAGGACGGCGAGCAGTACTTC. This encodes CASSQEGGQDGEQYF.

The V gene is TRBV27, the J gene TRBJ2-2, with no clear D. The CDR3 spans 14 residues. V was cut by 4 bases and J by 4 bases, with 10 bases left in between. CDR1 and CDR2 from the germline V gene are MNHEY and SMNVEV (reference sequence). The CDR3 bases are TGTGCCAGCAGTTACGGTACCAGCACCGGGGAGCTGTTTTTT. Its protein is CASSYGTSTGELFF.

The chain couples TRBV6-2 or TRBV6-3 to TRBJ1-5; 7 bases match TRBD1. V was pared by 5 bases and J by 4 bases, with 8 bases of the junction left unmatched. CDR1 and CDR2 (germline): MNHEY, SVGEGT. The CDR3 is 15 residues long. The CDR3, as DNA: TGTGCCAGCAGTCGACAGGGTCACCTAAATCAGCCCCAGCATTTT. Translating gives CASSRQGHLNQPQHF.

The chain recombines TRBV11-2 with TRBJ2-1; TRBD2 matches 10 bases. There are 15 residues in the CDR3. The trim removed 5 bases at V and 4 bases at J, leaving 5 bases unmatched. Looked up from germline, CDR1 is SGHAT and CDR2 is FQNNGV. CDR3 sequence reads: CASSPGLAEYNEQFF. Written as DNA, the CDR3 is TGTGCCAGCAGCCCTGGACTAGCGGAGTACAATGAGCAGTTCTTC.

The chain has TRBV7-9 and TRBJ2-3; D not resolved. CDR3 length equals 19 residues. Deletions cut 5 bases from V and 5 bases from J, with 29 bases between. Germline CDR1 reads SEHNR; CDR2 reads FQNEAQ (reference sequence). The CDR3 region is CASSQSVPPSPMQRDTQYF. CDR3 nucleotide sequence: TGTGCCAGCAGCCAATCCGTCCCACCAAGTCCCATGCAGAGAGATACGCAGTATTTT.

The chain has TRBV30 and TRBJ2-2; 14 nucleotides agree with TRBD2. After removal of 4 bases from V and 1 base from J, the junction contained 5 bases not matched to a gene. The CDR3 length is 17 residues. Looked up from germline, CDR1 is GTSNPN and CDR2 is SVGIG (reference sequence). The CDR3 protein is CAWIGTSGRWNTGELFF. DNA of the CDR3: TGTGCCTGGATAGGGACTAGCGGGAGATGGAACACCGGGGAGCTGTTTTTT.

V gene TRBV5-6 combines with J gene TRBJ1-1, with 8 bases identical to TRBD1. The germline gives CDR1 SGHDT, CDR2 YYEEEE. The CDR3 length is 15 residues. After removal of 1 base from V and 3 bases from J, the junction contained 5 bases not matched to a gene. This CDR3 is CASSLYPTGDTEAFF. Written as DNA, the CDR3 is TGTGCCAGCAGCTTGTATCCGACAGGGGACACTGAAGCTTTCTTT.

V and J are TRBV14 and TRBJ2-3, with a tentative D call TRBD2 (7 bases). The CDR3 length is 15 residues. The germline CDR1 and CDR2 sequences are SGHDN and FVKESK. Between the trimmed V and J ends, which lost 0 bases and 4 bases, there was a span of 11 bases. The DNA for the CDR3 is TGTGCCAGCAGCCAAGAACCGGGGGGCGCAGATACGCAGTATTTT. This sequence encodes CASSQEPGGADTQYF.

This clonotype was counted a few times. V usage is TRBV29-1 and J usage is TRBJ2-2; 8 positions match TRBD1. This CDR3 contains 14 residues. With 6 bases clipped from V and 4 bases from J, the junction kept 7 bases outside the gene matches. Germline values: CDR1 SQVTM, CDR2 ANQGSEA. CDR3 protein: CSVRTGFSTGELFF. The CDR3 DNA reads as TGCAGCGTAAGGACAGGGTTTAGCACCGGGGAGCTGTTTTTT.

The CDR3 protein is CASGRPTDTQYF. The CDR3 DNA reads as TGTGCCAGCGGCAGACCCACAGATACGCAGTATTTT. V gene TRBV5-8 combines with J gene TRBJ2-3; unclear D gene. V was shortened by 7 bases and J by 2 bases, with 8 bases between the two germline ends. The CDR3 covers 12 residues. In germline, CDR1 is SGHTS, CDR2 YDEGEE. The entire variable domain, with the rest obtained from reference TRBV5-8 and TRBJ2-3, is as follows: EAGVTQSPTHLIKTRGQQATLRCSPISGHTSVYWYQQALGLGLQFLLWYDEGEERNRGNFPPRFSGRQFPNYSSELNVNALELEDSALYLCASGRPTDTQYFGPGTRLTVL.

The count of this clonotype is one. This chain connects TRBV11-2 to TRBJ2-3; D is undetermined. The CDR3 consists of 14 residues. The V gene lost 1 base and the J gene lost 5 bases, with 10 bases spanning the gap. Germline CDR1 SGHAT, CDR2 FQNNGV. The CDR3 DNA follows: TGTGCCAGCAGCTTAGTGGCCCCGGGAGATACGCAGTATTTT. It is translated as CASSLVAPGDTQYF.

This chain uses TRBV20-1 with TRBJ2-7; TRBD2 matches at 7 bases. This CDR3 contains 17 residues. Germline V gene sequence: CDR1 DFQATT, CDR2 SNEGSKA (reference sequence). With V trimmed by 0 bases and J by 2 bases, 13 bases remained unmatched. CDR3 loop: CSARDLSAGRGAYEQYF. CDR3 nucleotides: TGCAGTGCTAGAGATTTGTCGGCGGGTCGGGGGGCCTACGAGCAGTACTTC.

This clonotype appeared a few times. The V gene is TRBV25-1, the J gene TRBJ2-7; 9 bases align to TRBD2. Germline CDR1 is MGHDK and CDR2 is SYGVNS. V gave up 1 base and J gave up 3 bases; unmatched junction bases: 7. The CDR3 has 16 residues. CDR3 sequence reads: CASSESPSGTIYEQYF. CDR3 DNA: TGTGCCAGCAGTGAATCCCCTAGCGGGACCATCTACGAGCAGTACTTC.

The chain couples TRBV30 to TRBJ1-2; TRBD1 is a possible D gene (6 bases). The germline V gene encodes CDR1 GTSNPN and CDR2 SVGIG (reference sequence). CDR3 length: 13 amino acids. Trimming left V 4 bases short and J 3 bases short, with 12 bases between. The CDR3 region has the DNA TGTGCCTGGACCTTGGACAGCCACTATGGCTACACCTTC. Residues: CAWTLDSHYGYTF.

The chain recombines TRBV25-1 with TRBJ2-7; D is perhaps TRBD2 (5 bases). V gave up 4 bases and J gave up 3 bases, with 10 bases separating them. The CDR3 runs to 13 residues. Germline V lookup: CDR1 MGHDK, CDR2 SYGVNS. The CDR3 here is CASSGLYDYEQYF. CDR3 sequence (DNA): TGTGCCAGCAGTGGACTATACGACTACGAGCAGTACTTC.

V usage is TRBV28 and J usage is TRBJ1-1, with a possible D match to TRBD1 (6 bases). The CDR3 consists of 13 residues. V lost 4 bases, J lost 5 bases, and 11 bases lay in between. Germline CDR1 reads MDHEN; CDR2 reads SYDVKM. CDR3 nucleotide sequence: TGTGCCAGCAGTTGGACAGAAAGGACTGAAGCTTTCTTT. This sequence encodes CASSWTERTEAFF.

J is TRBJ2-7 and V is TRBV5-8; the D gene could be TRBD1 or TRBD2 (5 bases each). The CDR3 sequence is 13 residues long. Per germline, CDR1 SGHTS and CDR2 YDEGEE. The germline V and J ends were trimmed by 2 bases and 5 bases, with 11 bases remaining between them. CDR3 residues: CASSFWDEHEQYF. In DNA form, the CDR3 reads TGTGCCAGCAGCTTTTGGGACGAGCACGAGCAGTACTTC.